This TCR beta chain was recorded in a study of T cell repertoires in cytomegalovirus infection. Study in general: Epitope selection comprised recently identified HLA-C-restricted CMV epitopes and well-studied HLA-B-restricted CMV epitopes.

Regarding this clonotype: No antigen is known for it.

Per germline, CDR1 SGHVS and CDR2 FNYEAQ. The V segment lost 5 bases and the J segment 4 bases; nucleotides outside the gene matches: 8. The CDR3 runs to 16 residues. TCRdb re-called the reads with MiXCR, one entry per CDR3 protein. The sample carries a few hundred thousand distinct CDR3 sequences, approximately 40% recorded once. The specimen was cultured PBMCs, collected from culture after CMV antigen stimulation. The chain combines TRBV7-6 with TRBJ2-1, with 10 positions matching TRBD2. The sequence derives from a human donor in good health (CMV status not recorded). Some clones in this sample may be carry-over from other donors' samples. The CDR3 here is CASSPELAGAYNEQFF. The CDR3 nucleotides read TGTGCCAGCAGCCCTGAGCTAGCGGGGGCGTACAATGAGCAGTTCTTC. Drawing the rest from reference TRBV7-6 and TRBJ2-1, the complete variable domain is GAGVSQSPRYKVTKRGQDVALRCDPISGHVSLYWYRQALGQGPEFLTYFNYEAQQDKSGLPNDRFSAERPEGSISTLTIQRTEQRDSAMYRCASSPELAGAYNEQFFGPGTRLTVL.